This T cell receptor beta chain was profiled in a study of blood T cell repertoires in COVID-19. Overall study: Italy, Spain and the United States were the sources of the convalescent and acute COVID-19 samples. Sources were T cells, B-cell-depleted T cells, or PBMCs; the material itself was cDNA or gDNA.

The authors' processing: Reference gene primer amplification yielded estimated nucleated cell counts. Profiling relied on immunoSEQ multiplex PCR, and the TCRdb table lists in-frame clones only, not all of them. V, J and clone size were drawn from that table, and D and trimming were deduced from the DNA. The sample holds about 400,000 clones; around 89% are singletons and the top ten take approximately 4.3%. Germline lookup yields CDR1 LGHNA and CDR2 YNFKEQ. V was pared by 1 base and J by 4 bases, with 10 bases between. The CDR3 extends over 14 amino acids. The material sequenced was peripheral blood. This sequence originates from a woman aged 25-40 years with acute or convalescent COVID-19. The J gene is TRBJ1-2, the V gene TRBV4-2; maybe TRBD1 (5 bases). CDR3 protein: CASSQGGGGYGYTF. CDR3 DNA sequence: TGTGCCAGCAGCCAAGGGGGGGGAGGCTATGGCTACACCTTC.